This T cell receptor beta chain was identified during a study of cytomegalovirus exposure and HLA in healthy donors. General study findings and limits: Likely technical artifact: a cluster of highly shared sequence variants. Data from an earlier analysis indicated that most TCR beta V segments were productive either about 87% or about 30% of the time.

Researchers ran the PCR with 60 Vbeta and 13 Jbeta primers. Sequencing was performed with immunoSEQ multiplex PCR; in TCRdb, only in-frame clones are kept and a portion is missing. The profile covers 200,000 or so clones, with more than 80% appearing a single time and around 3% taken by the ten largest. Worth noting for this clone: What it binds is unknown.

The CDR3 totals 14 residues. V lost 2 bases, J lost 0 bases, and 8 bases lay in between. CDR1 MNHNY and CDR2 SVGAGI come from the germline V gene (reference sequence). The TCR originated in a man aged 25-45 years in good health and CMV-seronegative. The J gene is TRBJ2-7, the V gene TRBV6-6; a possible D gene is TRBD1 (6 bases). The source material was PBMCs. CDR3: CASSYPGDSYEQYF. CDR3 in DNA: TGTGCCAGCAGTTACCCAGGGGACTCCTACGAGCAGTACTTC.